The 20 T cell receptor beta chains presented below share a single source sample, sequenced in a study of vaccination and CD4 T cells after COVID-19. Antigens of these TCRs are unknown. Cultured CD4+ T cell DNA underwent sequencing with the Oncomine TCR Beta short-read assay. One entry per CDR3 protein results from TCRdb running MiXCR on the PCR reads. Of more than 15,000 distinct CDR3 sequences in the sample, approximately 65% were seen once. Treatment meaning: roughly ten-day PBMC culture with coronavirus spike peptide pools or control peptides (ViraFEST assay). The sequenced sample consisted of CD4+ T cells from blood, cultured in vitro. Source of these receptors: a human donor who had recovered from COVID-19.

The chain couples TRBV7-9 to TRBJ2-5; 7 positions agree with TRBD2. The V gene's germline CDR1 is SEHNR and CDR2 FQNEAQ (reference sequence). The CDR3 has 19 amino acids. With V trimmed by 5 bases and J by 2 bases, 20 bases remained unmatched. CDR3 loop: CASSPRGFLAGDQQETQYF. As DNA, the CDR3 is TGTGCCAGCAGCCCAAGGGGTTTTTTGGCGGGAGACCAACAAGAGACCCAGTACTTC.

The rearrangement links TRBV6-2 or TRBV6-3 to TRBJ1-5; D unresolved. V lost 7 bases and J 1 base, leaving 8 bases between the germline ends. Germline CDR1 is MNHEY and CDR2 is SVGEGT. The CDR3 loop spans 13 amino acids. The CDR3 DNA is TGTGCCAGCAACGCCAGGAGCAATCAGCCCCAGCATTTT. Its protein product is CASNARSNQPQHF.

This clonotype was counted once. The chain couples TRBV7-9 to TRBJ2-7; 8 bases agree with TRBD1. The CDR3 is 15 residues long. Germline lookup yields CDR1 SEHNR and CDR2 FQNEAQ (reference sequence). V lost 2 bases, J lost 6 bases, and 9 bases stayed unmatched. The DNA for the CDR3 is TGTGCCAGCAGCTTATGGACAGGGAAAGTTAGCGAGCAGTACTTC. Translating gives CASSLWTGKVSEQYF.

The rearrangement uses TRBV15 and TRBJ2-7; D is unresolved. This CDR3 spans 14 amino acids. V was trimmed by 0 bases and J by 7 bases, leaving 13 bases between them. CDR1 is LNHNV and CDR2 is YYDKDF in the germline V gene (reference sequence). The CDR3 DNA reads TGTGCCACCAGCAGAGATAAGCGCTCCTGGGAGCAGTACTTC. It codes for CATSRDKRSWEQYF.

The rearrangement links TRBV5-4 to TRBJ1-6; weak D call: TRBD1 (6 bases). V was cut by 3 bases and J by 3 bases, with 13 bases left in between. Germline CDR1 and CDR2: SGHNT and YYREEE (reference sequence). This CDR3 spans 16 amino acids. CDR3 sequence reads: CASSSTGKGYNSPLHF. The CDR3 coding sequence is TGTGCCAGCAGCTCAACAGGGAAGGGCTATAATTCACCCCTCCACTTT.

The chain joins TRBV10-2 to TRBJ2-5; perhaps TRBD2 as D (5 bases). The germline V and J ends were trimmed by 4 bases and 4 bases, with 13 bases remaining between them. This CDR3 contains 14 residues. CDR1 is WSHSY, CDR2 SAAADI, per germline. CDR3 sequence reads: CASSVLGGGETQYF. Written as DNA, the CDR3 is TGCGCCAGCAGTGTTCTAGGAGGCGGAGAGACCCAGTACTTC.

This chain connects TRBV30 to TRBJ1-5; D is possibly TRBD1 (6 bases). With 2 bases removed from V and 3 bases from J, the gap between germline ends came to 11 bases. CDR3 length: 14 residues. Looked up from germline, CDR1 is GTSNPN and CDR2 is SVGIG (reference sequence). CDR3 residues: CAWSRPGANQPQHF. Here the CDR3 DNA reads TGTGCCTGGAGTAGGCCAGGGGCCAATCAGCCCCAGCATTTT.

The chain couples TRBV11-3 to TRBJ2-2, with TRBD2 matching over 8 bases. The CDR3 is 14 amino acids. With V trimmed by 5 bases and J by 7 bases, 6 bases remained unmatched. CDR1 SGHNT and CDR2 YENEEA come from the germline V gene. In nucleotides, the CDR3 is TGTGCCAGCAGCCGAATAGCGGGAAACGGGGAGCTGTTTTTT. It encodes CASSRIAGNGELFF.

The chain combines TRBV19 with TRBJ2-2; no clear D gene. The CDR3 contains 14 residues. V was trimmed by 11 bases and J by 5 bases, leaving 18 bases between them. CDR1 and CDR2 (germline): LNHDA, SQIVND (reference sequence). The CDR3 loop is CASLAGRRTGELFF. The CDR3 coding sequence is TGTGCCTCCCTGGCCGGACGAAGGACCGGGGAGCTGTTTTTT.

The V and J genes are TRBV7-2 and TRBJ2-4; possibly TRBD2 for D (5 bases). The CDR3 runs to 13 residues. Deletions cut 2 bases from V and 6 bases from J, with 8 bases between. Germline V gene data show CDR1 as SGHTA and CDR2 as FQGNSA. The CDR3 is CASSLRGRNIQYF. The CDR3 DNA is TGTGCCAGCAGCTTACGGGGTAGAAACATTCAGTACTTC.

The chain employs TRBV7-6 and TRBJ1-1, with 7 bases lining up with TRBD1. CDR1 SGHVS and CDR2 FNYEAQ come from the germline V gene. The CDR3 has 14 amino acids. With V trimmed by 2 bases and J by 1 base, 1 base remained unmatched. CDR3 in amino acids: CASSLQGGNTEAFF. CDR3 coding DNA: TGTGCCAGCAGCTTACAGGGGGGGAACACTGAAGCTTTCTTT.

This clonotype counts as medium-sized. This CDR3 is CSARDLGANVLTF. The DNA of the CDR3 is TGCAGTGCTAGAGATCTCGGGGCCAACGTCCTGACTTTC. This chain joins TRBV20-1 and TRBJ2-6; the D is unclear. The CDR3 loop spans 13 amino acids. Germline V gene lookup returns CDR1 DFQATT and CDR2 SNEGSKA (reference sequence). Trimming left V 0 bases short and J 4 bases short, with 4 bases between.

The chain carries TRBV21-1 and TRBJ1-1; the DNA was not compared with TRBD1, the D call given in the table. TRBV21-1 is classified as a pseudogene. CDR3 length: 14 amino acids. The CDR3 reads CASSKGRGHSEAFF. The CDR3 bases are TGTGCCAGCAGCAAAGGGAGGGGACACAGCGAAGCTTTCTTT.

This clonotype came up a few times. V and J are TRBV27 and TRBJ2-3; 8 nucleotides align to TRBD1. V was pared by 7 bases and J by 1 base, with 7 bases of the junction left unmatched. The germline CDR1 and CDR2 sequences are MNHEY and SMNVEV (reference sequence). The CDR3 is 15 amino acids. CDR3 sequence (DNA): TGTGCCAGCATTCCTTCGGACAGGGGCACAGATACGCAGTATTTT. Translated, it gives CASIPSDRGTDTQYF.

This clonotype was seen a few times. This chain joins TRBV27 and TRBJ1-1; no firm D call. This CDR3 spans 13 amino acids. V gave up 5 bases and J gave up 8 bases, with 15 bases separating them. CDR1 and CDR2 from the germline V gene are MNHEY and SMNVEV (reference sequence). The CDR3 sequence is CASSPSVVREAFF. DNA for the CDR3: TGTGCCAGCAGTCCCTCCGTGGTACGCGAAGCTTTCTTT.

This clonotype showed up just a few times. This chain links TRBV6-2 or TRBV6-3 with TRBJ1-1; 7 nucleotides align to TRBD1. Losses at the gene ends were 6 bases for V and 5 bases for J; bases not matched to a gene: 9. This CDR3 region has 14 residues. Germline V gene sequence: CDR1 MNHEY, CDR2 SVGEGT. The CDR3 DNA sequence: TGTGCCAGCAGCCCAAGACAGGGCGGGACTGAAGCTTTCTTT. It translates to CASSPRQGGTEAFF.

This clonotype was observed once. V gene TRBV6-1 combines with J gene TRBJ1-2, with D unclear. Germline CDR1 and CDR2: MNHNS and SASEGT. CDR3 size: 14 residues. The V end lost 0 bases, the J end lost 5 bases, and 10 bases lay between the germline ends. This chain's CDR3 is CASSEATRTYGYTF. DNA of the CDR3: TGTGCCAGCAGTGAAGCGACGCGAACTTATGGCTACACCTTC.

The J gene is TRBJ1-5, the V gene TRBV15; D perhaps matches TRBD1 (5 bases). V was shortened by 7 bases and J by 0 bases, with 10 bases between the two germline ends. Germline V gives CDR1 LNHNV, CDR2 YYDKDF (reference sequence). The CDR3 contains 14 residues. CDR3 DNA sequence: TGTGCCACCACCAGGGTGGGTAGCAATCAGCCCCAGCATTTT. Its protein is CATTRVGSNQPQHF.

J is TRBJ2-5 and V is TRBV20-1, with 13 positions matching TRBD2. The CDR3 runs to 14 residues. Germline V CDR1 and CDR2: DFQATT, SNEGSKA (reference sequence). V lost 6 bases to trimming and J lost 4 bases; unmatched junction nucleotides: 5. The CDR3 spells CSAGLAGVGETQYF. The CDR3, as DNA: TGCAGTGCAGGACTAGCGGGAGTTGGAGAGACCCAGTACTTC.

The V call is TRBV6-5, the J call TRBJ1-5; 9 nucleotides align to TRBD1. This CDR3 is 14 amino acids long. J was trimmed by 4 bases and V by 4 bases; bases with no gene match: 2. The germline CDR1 and CDR2 sequences are MNHEY and SVGAGI. The CDR3 nucleotides read TGTGCCAGCAGTTCAGGACAGGGGAATCAGCCCCAGCATTTT. Protein sequence: CASSSGQGNQPQHF.